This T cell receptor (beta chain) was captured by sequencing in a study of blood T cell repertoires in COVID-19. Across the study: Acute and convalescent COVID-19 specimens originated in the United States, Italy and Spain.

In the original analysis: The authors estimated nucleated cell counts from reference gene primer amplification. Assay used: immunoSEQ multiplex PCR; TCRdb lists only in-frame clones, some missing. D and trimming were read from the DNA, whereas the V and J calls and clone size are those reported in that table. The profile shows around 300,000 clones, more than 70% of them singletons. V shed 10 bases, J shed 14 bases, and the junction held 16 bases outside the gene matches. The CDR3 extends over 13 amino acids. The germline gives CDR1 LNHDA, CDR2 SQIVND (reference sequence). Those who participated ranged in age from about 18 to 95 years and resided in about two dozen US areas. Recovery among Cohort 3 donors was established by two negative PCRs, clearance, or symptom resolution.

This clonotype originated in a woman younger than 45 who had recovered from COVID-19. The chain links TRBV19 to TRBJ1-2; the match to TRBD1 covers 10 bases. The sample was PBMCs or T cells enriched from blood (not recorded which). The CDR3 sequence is CATEDRGNLPPTF. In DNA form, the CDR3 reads TGTGCCACTGAGGACAGGGGGAACCTCCCTCCAACCTTC.